This TCR beta chain emerged from a study of blood T cell repertoires in COVID-19. For the study at large: T cells, B-cell-depleted T cells, or PBMCs provided the cDNA or gDNA that served as material.

The CDR3 has 15 residues. CDR1 is SNHLY, CDR2 FYNNEI, per germline. V was trimmed by 3 bases and J by 0 bases, leaving 8 bases between them. Authors' data handling: Scientists estimated how many nucleated cells there were by amplifying reference gene primers. Using immunoSEQ multiplex PCR, the repertoire was profiled, and TCRdb retains in-frame clones only, with some absent. That table furnishes V, J and clone size, whereas the DNA furnished D and trimming. The sample yields 210,000 or so clones, approximately 80% seen once. Individuals drawn from about 26 US areas were about 18 to 100 years old. The sequencing sample was made of PBMCs or T cells enriched from blood (not recorded which). The sequence was collected from a man aged 55 to 70 who had recovered from COVID-19. V usage is TRBV2 and J usage is TRBJ1-4, with a weak D call TRBD1 (5 bases). CDR3 coding DNA: TGTGCCAGCAGTGACAGGGTTGCAACTAATGAAAAACTGTTTTTT. It translates to CASSDRVATNEKLFF.